The 16 T cell receptor beta chains below all came from one sample that was sequenced in a study of blood T cell repertoires in COVID-19. Sequencing was performed with immunoSEQ multiplex PCR; in TCRdb, only in-frame clones are kept and a portion is missing. The sample has some 200,000 clones, about four fifths seen once. The sequenced material came from peripheral blood. Source of these receptors: a human donor with acute or convalescent COVID-19. The donor label of this sample is uncertain.

This rearrangement joins TRBV7-9 to TRBJ2-7; D possibly corresponds to TRBD2 (6 bases). Trimming shortened V by 3 bases and J by 2 bases, and 11 bases separated the two germline ends. This CDR3 region has 14 residues. The germline V gene encodes CDR1 SEHNR and CDR2 FQNEAQ (reference sequence). The CDR3 is CASSFGGAAYEQYF. In DNA form, the CDR3 reads TGTGCCAGCAGCTTTGGAGGGGCGGCCTACGAGCAGTACTTC.

V and J are TRBV7-9 and TRBJ2-4; TRBD1 agrees at 7 bases. The trim removed 5 bases at V and 0 bases at J, leaving 7 bases unmatched. The CDR3 covers 16 residues. Per germline, CDR1 SEHNR and CDR2 FQNEAQ (reference sequence). The CDR3 sequence: CASSATGNLAKNIQYF. The CDR3 bases are TGTGCCAGCAGCGCGACAGGGAACTTAGCCAAAAACATTCAGTACTTC.

This chain uses TRBV3-1 (or the pseudogene TRBV3-2) with TRBJ1-5, with 7 bases aligning to TRBD1. The CDR3 runs to 15 residues. V lost 3 bases and J lost 1; bases outside the gene matches: 3. Germline CDR1 and CDR2: LGHDT and YNNKEL (reference sequence). The DNA of the CDR3 is TGTGCCAGCAGCCACTCGGACAGGAGCAATCAGCCCCAGCATTTT. Its protein product is CASSHSDRSNQPQHF.

The genes are TRBV7-9 and TRBJ2-7; the D gene is possibly TRBD1 (5 bases). CDR1 and CDR2 (germline): SEHNR, FQNEAQ (reference sequence). The CDR3 is made up of 13 amino acids. V was cut by 4 bases and J by 2 bases, with 9 bases left in between. The DNA for the CDR3 is TGTGCCAGCAGCTCGGACAAAGCCTACGAGCAGTACTTC. Translation: CASSSDKAYEQYF.

This clone was counted once. The V and J genes are TRBV25-1 and TRBJ2-2; 7 bases are a match to TRBD1. Germline V gene lookup returns CDR1 MGHDK and CDR2 SYGVNS. The CDR3 totals 15 residues. The trim removed 5 bases at V and 1 base at J, leaving 4 bases unmatched. CDR3 coding DNA: TGTGCCAGCAGTCCTAGACAGGGGAACACCGGGGAGCTGTTTTTT. It specifies CASSPRQGNTGELFF.

A single count supports this clone. The V gene is TRBV30, the J gene TRBJ1-1; 9 nucleotides align to TRBD1. The CDR3 is 14 residues long. The germline CDR1 and CDR2 sequences are GTSNPN and SVGIG (reference sequence). The V segment lost 5 bases and the J segment 3 bases; nucleotides outside the gene matches: 7. The DNA of the CDR3 is TGTGCCTGGGGGACAGGGATGGGGTACACTGAAGCTTTCTTT. Translation: CAWGTGMGYTEAFF.

The chain couples TRBV7-9 to TRBJ2-1; the match to TRBD1 covers 9 bases. The CDR3 loop spans 16 amino acids. Losses at the gene ends were 5 bases for V and 4 bases for J; bases not matched to a gene: 9. Germline lookup yields CDR1 SEHNR and CDR2 FQNEAQ (reference sequence). The CDR3 sequence is CASSIGDREMYNEQFF. CDR3 DNA sequence: TGTGCCAGCAGCATAGGGGACAGGGAGATGTACAATGAGCAGTTCTTC.

There are a few counts of this clone. The CDR3 nucleotides read TGTGCCAGCACCGAGGACAGGGGGCGCAACGAGCAGTACTTC. This translates into CASTEDRGRNEQYF. The chain combines TRBV28 with TRBJ2-7; 11 nucleotides match TRBD1. Germline CDR1 reads MDHEN; CDR2 reads SYDVKM. This CDR3 comprises 14 residues. Trimming at V came to 7 bases and at J to 5 bases, leaving 7 bases not matched to a gene.

V and J are TRBV10-3 and TRBJ1-1; 7 bases line up with TRBD1. CDR3 length: 15 amino acids. V dropped 6 bases and J dropped 3; count of bases not matched to a gene: 10. The germline V gene has CDR1 ENHRY and CDR2 SYGVKD. The CDR3 region is CAIRPTGALDTEAFF. The CDR3 DNA is TGTGCCATCAGACCAACAGGGGCTTTGGACACTGAAGCTTTCTTT.

The chain is built from TRBV27 and TRBJ2-5; 8 bases match TRBD2. The CDR3 has 15 residues. Germline V gene sequence: CDR1 MNHEY, CDR2 SMNVEV (reference sequence). Trimming at V came to 2 bases and at J to 5 bases, leaving 7 bases not matched to a gene. The CDR3 bases are TGTGCCAGCAGTTTAAACGGGGGGGCCGTTGAGACCCAGTACTTC. It codes for CASSLNGGAVETQYF.

The chain is built from TRBV27 and TRBJ2-1, with a possible D match to TRBD2 (6 bases). Germline lookup yields CDR1 MNHEY and CDR2 SMNVEV (reference sequence). This CDR3 spans 15 amino acids. Deletions cut 2 bases from V and 2 bases from J, with 10 bases between. CDR3 sequence: CASSLRRGPYNEQFF. In nucleotides, the CDR3 is TGTGCCAGCAGTTTAAGGAGGGGCCCCTACAATGAGCAGTTCTTC.

This clone was counted a single time. Written as DNA, the CDR3 is TGTGCCAGCAGCTTAGCTAGCGGCCCTCAAGAGACCCAGTACTTC. Protein sequence: CASSLASGPQETQYF. This chain links TRBV11-2 with TRBJ2-5, with 7 nucleotides matching TRBD2. CDR3 length: 15 amino acids. Germline assignment: CDR1 SGHAT and CDR2 FQNNGV. V was clipped by 1 base and J by 2 bases; unmatched bases: 4.

This chain links TRBV7-3 with TRBJ2-6; D unclear. In germline, CDR1 is SGHTA, CDR2 FQGTGA. V was pared by 5 bases and J by 0 bases, with 8 bases between. The CDR3 sequence is 15 residues long. In nucleotides, the CDR3 is TGTGCCAGCAGCCCCCTATCCTCTGGGGCCAACGTCCTGACTTTC. Protein product: CASSPLSSGANVLTF.

Only a few counts were recorded for this clone. The rearrangement uses TRBV5-1 and TRBJ2-7; D possibly corresponds to TRBD2 (5 bases). Trimming pared 5 bases from V and 1 base from J, leaving 13 bases between. The germline CDR1 and CDR2 sequences are SGHRS and YFSETQ. The CDR3 totals 14 residues. Written as DNA, the CDR3 is TGCGCCAGCAGAATCGGGTGGGAGTCCTACGAGCAGTACTTC. It codes for CASRIGWESYEQYF.

This chain joins TRBV4-1 and TRBJ1-2; D remains unclear. Germline V gene lookup returns CDR1 MGHRA and CDR2 YSYEKL. V lost 1 base, J lost 0 bases, and 12 bases lay in between. The CDR3 sequence is 16 residues long. The CDR3 spells CASSQGVQAPNYGYTF. The CDR3 nucleotides are TGCGCCAGCAGCCAAGGAGTTCAGGCTCCTAACTATGGCTACACCTTC.

The chain joins TRBV3-1 (or the pseudogene TRBV3-2) to TRBJ1-1, with 8 positions matching TRBD1. Trimming at V came to 6 bases and at J to 8 bases, leaving 8 bases not matched to a gene. CDR1 is LGHDT, CDR2 YNNKEL, per germline (reference sequence). This CDR3 contains 13 residues. The CDR3 DNA reads as TGTGCCAGCAGTCGAGTTTGGACAGGGGAAGCTTTCTTT. Protein: CASSRVWTGEAFF.